This T cell receptor beta chain was sequenced for a study of T cell changes during pregnancy in multiple sclerosis. This clone was detected only once. TCRdb's table, derived via immunoSEQ multiplex PCR, lists solely in-frame clones and lacks some. Of tens of thousands of clones in the sample, more than 85% were seen once. The sequenced sample was CD4+ T cells from peripheral blood mononuclear cells, obtained in the first trimester of pregnancy. The source of this sequence is a female donor in good health, enrolled as a control in a pregnancy study.

CDR3 sequence: CASSPGTGATGELFF. For the CDR3, the DNA is TGTGCCAGCAGCCCCGGGACAGGGGCCACCGGGGAGCTGTTTTTT. V gene TRBV5-8 combines with J gene TRBJ2-2, with TRBD1 matching over 10 bases. CDR1 and CDR2 (germline): SGHTS, YDEGEE. The V segment lost 4 bases and the J segment 4 bases; nucleotides outside the gene matches: 4. The CDR3 length is 15 residues.